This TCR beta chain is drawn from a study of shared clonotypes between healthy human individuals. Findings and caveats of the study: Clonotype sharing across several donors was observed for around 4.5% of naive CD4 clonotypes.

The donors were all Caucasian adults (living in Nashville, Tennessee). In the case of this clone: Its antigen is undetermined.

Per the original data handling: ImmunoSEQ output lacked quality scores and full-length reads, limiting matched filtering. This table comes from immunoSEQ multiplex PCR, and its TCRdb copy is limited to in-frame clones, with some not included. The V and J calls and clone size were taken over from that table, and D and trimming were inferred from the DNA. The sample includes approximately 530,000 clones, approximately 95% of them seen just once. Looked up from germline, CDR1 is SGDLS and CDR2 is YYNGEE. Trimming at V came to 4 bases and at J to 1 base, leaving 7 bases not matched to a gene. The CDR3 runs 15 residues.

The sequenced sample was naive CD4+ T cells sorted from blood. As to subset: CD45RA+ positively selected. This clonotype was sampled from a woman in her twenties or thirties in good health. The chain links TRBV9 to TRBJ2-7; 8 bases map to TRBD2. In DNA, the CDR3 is TGTGCCAGCAGCACCTCGAGCGGGAGTTCCTACGAGCAGTACTTC. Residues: CASSTSSGSSYEQYF. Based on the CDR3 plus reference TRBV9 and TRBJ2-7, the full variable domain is DSGVTQTPKHLITATGQRVTLRCSPRSGDLSVYWYQQSLDQGLQFLIQYYNGEERAKGNILERFSAQQFPDLHSELNLSSLELGDSALYFCASSTSSGSSYEQYFGPGTRLTVT.